These T cell receptor beta chains were read from a single sample in a study of T cell repertoires in cytomegalovirus infection. TCRdb redid the calling of the reads with MiXCR, one entry per CDR3 protein. The table records 650,000 to 900,000 distinct CDR3 sequences, roughly 29% of them present only once. These receptors have no known antigen. This specimen was cultured CD8+ T cells from PBMCs, taken from culture after CMV antigen stimulation. These receptors came from a human donor in good health (CMV status not recorded). Some clones in this sample may be carry-over from other donors' samples. The CDR3 runs from the conserved cysteine through the conserved F or W. A D gene is named only where the DNA matches it firmly. Size is stated for part of the rows, as once, few or many counts, or as a class when the clone is expanded.

j_gene: TRBJ2-2
v_gene: TRBV12-3/TRBV12-4
d_gene: TRBD1
abundance: -
CDR3aa: CASRLGPRLGQYTGELFF
CDR3nt: TGTGCCAGCAGGCTAGGGCCTAGGTTGGGACAGTACACCGGGGAGCTGTTTTTT

j_gene: TRBJ2-7
v_gene: TRBV7-2
d_gene: TRBD1
abundance: many
CDR3aa: CASSHRDRDYEQYF
CDR3nt: TGTGCCAGCAGCCACCGGGACAGGGACTACGAGCAGTACTTC

j_gene: TRBJ1-5
v_gene: TRBV23-1
d_gene: -
abundance: -
CDR3aa: CASSQSGREGNQPQHF
CDR3nt: TGCGCCAGCAGTCAATCGGGCAGAGAGGGCAATCAGCCCCAGCATTTT

j_gene: TRBJ1-1
v_gene: TRBV27
d_gene: TRBD1
abundance: -
CDR3aa: CASSFMADRANQAFF
CDR3nt: TGTGCCAGCAGTTTTATGGCCGACAGGGCGAATCAAGCTTTCTTT

j_gene: TRBJ2-2
v_gene: TRBV12-3/TRBV12-4
d_gene: -
abundance: -
CDR3aa: CAFNREELGETGELFF
CDR3nt: TGTGCCTTTAACAGGGAAGAGCTGGGAGAGACCGGGGAGCTGTTTTTT

j_gene: TRBJ2-3
v_gene: TRBV7-2
d_gene: -
abundance: -
CDR3aa: CANTQQDTQYF
CDR3nt: TGTGCCAACACCCAACAGGATACGCAGTATTTT

j_gene: TRBJ2-1
v_gene: TRBV5-5
d_gene: -
abundance: few
CDR3aa: CASSSDTPSYNEQFF
CDR3nt: TGTGCCAGCAGCTCGGACACGCCCTCCTACAATGAGCAGTTCTTC

j_gene: TRBJ2-2
v_gene: TRBV14
d_gene: -
abundance: -
CDR3aa: CASSQVKGTNTGELFF
CDR3nt: TGTGCCAGCAGCCAAGTGAAGGGGACGAACACCGGGGAGCTGTTTTTT

j_gene: TRBJ2-3
v_gene: TRBV3-1
d_gene: TRBD2
abundance: -
CDR3aa: CASSQEVAGTSTDTQYF
CDR3nt: TGTGCCAGCAGCCAAGAAGTAGCGGGGACAAGCACAGATACGCAGTATTTT

j_gene: TRBJ2-7
v_gene: TRBV7-6
d_gene: -
abundance: -
CDR3aa: CASSLELRGEQYF
CDR3nt: TGTGCCAGCAGCTTAGAGTTGAGGGGCGAGCAGTACTTC

j_gene: TRBJ2-2
v_gene: TRBV12-3/TRBV12-4
d_gene: -
abundance: -
CDR3aa: CAGVNTGELFF
CDR3nt: TGTGCCGGGGTTAACACCGGGGAGCTGTTTTTT

j_gene: TRBJ1-2
v_gene: TRBV19
d_gene: -
abundance: few
CDR3aa: CASSIQGMFGYTF
CDR3nt: TGTGCCAGTAGTATCCAGGGGATGTTTGGCTACACCTTC

j_gene: TRBJ1-5
v_gene: TRBV12-5
d_gene: -
abundance: few
CDR3aa: CASGLVEFPGVQPQHF
CDR3nt: TGTGCTAGTGGTTTGGTCGAGTTTCCCGGTGTCCAGCCCCAGCATTTT

j_gene: TRBJ2-1
v_gene: TRBV4-1
d_gene: -
abundance: -
CDR3aa: CASSYSGKNEQFF
CDR3nt: TGCGCCAGCAGCTACAGTGGGAAAAATGAGCAGTTCTTC

j_gene: TRBJ2-3
v_gene: TRBV2
d_gene: TRBD1
abundance: few
CDR3aa: CASSYRGPYSTDTQYF
CDR3nt: TGTGCCAGCAGTTACAGGGGACCCTATAGCACAGATACGCAGTATTTT

j_gene: TRBJ1-2
v_gene: TRBV24-1
d_gene: TRBD1
abundance: -
CDR3aa: CATSDSDRGNGYTF
CDR3nt: TGTGCCACCAGTGATTCCGACAGGGGGAATGGCTACACCTTC

j_gene: TRBJ2-3
v_gene: TRBV7-9
d_gene: -
abundance: few
CDR3aa: CASSLGHVTDTQYF
CDR3nt: TGTGCCAGCAGCTTAGGACACGTCACAGATACGCAGTATTTT

j_gene: TRBJ1-5
v_gene: TRBV7-9
d_gene: TRBD1
abundance: -
CDR3aa: CASSQGAQPQHF
CDR3nt: TGTGCCAGCAGCCAGGGGGCACAGCCCCAGCATTTT

j_gene: TRBJ2-1
v_gene: TRBV20-1
d_gene: TRBD2
abundance: few
CDR3aa: CSAKRTSGGLNSYNEQFF
CDR3nt: TGCAGTGCTAAAAGGACTAGCGGGGGGCTCAACTCCTACAATGAGCAGTTCTTC

j_gene: TRBJ1-2
v_gene: TRBV6-1
d_gene: -
abundance: -
CDR3aa: CASSGEPQHRQDWGYTF
CDR3nt: TGTGCCAGCAGTGGCGAACCCCAGCATAGGCAGGATTGGGGCTACACCTTC

j_gene: TRBJ2-3
v_gene: TRBV28
d_gene: -
abundance: -
CDR3aa: CASSLTPGSDSQYTDTQYF
CDR3nt: TGTGCCAGCAGTTTGACCCCCGGGAGCGACTCTCAGTACACAGATACGCAGTATTTT

j_gene: TRBJ2-7
v_gene: TRBV5-4
d_gene: -
abundance: -
CDR3aa: CASSSSVEQYF
CDR3nt: TGTGCCAGCAGCTCATCGGTGGAGCAGTACTTC

j_gene: TRBJ2-7
v_gene: TRBV3-1
d_gene: TRBD1
abundance: -
CDR3aa: CASSQDTGRGQGYHEQYF
CDR3nt: TGTGCCAGCAGCCAAGATACGGGGAGGGGACAGGGATACCACGAGCAGTACTTC

j_gene: TRBJ1-6
v_gene: TRBV6-1
d_gene: TRBD1
abundance: -
CDR3aa: CASRWTGNSPLHF
CDR3nt: TGTGCCAGCAGGTGGACAGGAAATTCACCCCTCCACTTT

j_gene: TRBJ1-1
v_gene: TRBV4-2
d_gene: -
abundance: few
CDR3aa: CASRTVNTEAFF
CDR3nt: TGTGCCAGCAGGACAGTTAACACTGAAGCTTTCTTT

j_gene: TRBJ2-7
v_gene: TRBV6-2/TRBV6-3
d_gene: -
abundance: few
CDR3aa: CASSYLSWEQYF
CDR3nt: TGTGCCAGCAGTTACCTTTCCTGGGAGCAGTACTTC

j_gene: TRBJ1-1
v_gene: TRBV2
d_gene: TRBD1
abundance: -
CDR3aa: CASNEDRVAEAFF
CDR3nt: TGTGCCAGCAATGAAGACAGGGTCGCTGAAGCTTTCTTT

j_gene: TRBJ1-5
v_gene: TRBV19
d_gene: TRBD1
abundance: -
CDR3aa: CATRMDRDYF
CDR3nt: TGTGCCACCCGCATGGACAGGGATTATTTT

j_gene: TRBJ2-2
v_gene: TRBV7-2
d_gene: -
abundance: many
CDR3aa: CASSLDVGLWVTGELFF
CDR3nt: TGTGCCAGCAGCTTAGATGTTGGGCTATGGGTCACCGGGGAGCTGTTTTTT

j_gene: TRBJ1-1
v_gene: TRBV12-3/TRBV12-4
d_gene: TRBD1
abundance: few
CDR3aa: CASRGGQGEAFF
CDR3nt: TGTGCCAGCAGAGGGGGACAGGGTGAAGCTTTCTTT

j_gene: TRBJ2-2
v_gene: TRBV20-1
d_gene: TRBD1
abundance: -
CDR3aa: CSTEILEFRDRGRVGELFF
CDR3nt: TGCAGTACCGAGATTCTGGAATTCCGGGACAGGGGGCGCGTCGGGGAGCTGTTTTTT

j_gene: TRBJ2-5
v_gene: TRBV14
d_gene: TRBD1
abundance: -
CDR3aa: CASSQDKGAKETQYF
CDR3nt: TGTGCCAGCAGCCAAGATAAGGGGGCCAAAGAGACCCAGTACTTC

j_gene: TRBJ2-3
v_gene: TRBV6-5
d_gene: TRBD1
abundance: -
CDR3aa: CASSYSWDRGRWSTDTQYF
CDR3nt: TGTGCCAGCAGTTACTCGTGGGACAGGGGGCGTTGGAGCACAGATACGCAGTATTTT

j_gene: TRBJ1-1
v_gene: TRBV9
d_gene: TRBD1
abundance: few
CDR3aa: CASSSGTAFEAFF
CDR3nt: TGTGCCAGCAGCTCCGGGACAGCGTTTGAAGCTTTCTTT

j_gene: TRBJ1-1
v_gene: TRBV5-5
d_gene: -
abundance: -
CDR3aa: CASSSPEGGGRTEAFF
CDR3nt: TGTGCCAGCAGCTCCCCTGAGGGGGGGGGACGTACTGAAGCTTTCTTT

j_gene: TRBJ1-5
v_gene: TRBV11-1
d_gene: TRBD1
abundance: many
CDR3aa: CASSAGQGASQPQHF
CDR3nt: TGTGCCAGCAGCGCTGGACAGGGGGCGTCTCAGCCCCAGCATTTT

j_gene: TRBJ2-2
v_gene: TRBV19
d_gene: -
abundance: few
CDR3aa: CASSIFRGSDTGELFF
CDR3nt: TGTGCCAGTAGTATCTTCAGGGGAAGCGACACCGGGGAGCTGTTTTTT

j_gene: TRBJ2-5
v_gene: TRBV10-3
d_gene: TRBD1
abundance: many
CDR3aa: CAISGRGLGQETQYF
CDR3nt: TGTGCCATCAGTGGCAGGGGGCTGGGCCAAGAGACCCAGTACTTC

j_gene: TRBJ2-3
v_gene: TRBV6-6
d_gene: TRBD2
abundance: -
CDR3aa: CASSYSIPSGALSTDTQYF
CDR3nt: TGTGCCAGCAGTTACTCGATTCCTAGCGGAGCGCTTAGCACAGATACGCAGTATTTT

j_gene: TRBJ2-1
v_gene: TRBV5-4
d_gene: -
abundance: few
CDR3aa: CASSHGASSYNEQFF
CDR3nt: TGTGCCAGCAGCCACGGCGCTAGCTCCTACAATGAGCAGTTCTTC

j_gene: TRBJ2-3
v_gene: TRBV7-9
d_gene: TRBD1
abundance: few
CDR3aa: CASSLPGQGSHTDTQYF
CDR3nt: TGTGCCAGCAGCTTACCGGGACAGGGTTCTCACACAGATACGCAGTATTTT

j_gene: TRBJ1-1
v_gene: TRBV27
d_gene: -
abundance: -
CDR3aa: CASSFGRDTEAFF
CDR3nt: TGTGCCAGCAGTTTTGGCAGGGACACTGAAGCTTTCTTT

j_gene: TRBJ2-7
v_gene: TRBV7-9
d_gene: TRBD1
abundance: few
CDR3aa: CASSFDRDRRGHEQYF
CDR3nt: TGTGCCAGCAGCTTCGACAGGGACAGAAGAGGCCACGAGCAGTACTTC

j_gene: TRBJ2-7
v_gene: TRBV7-9
d_gene: TRBD2
abundance: few
CDR3aa: CASSFPGTSGGVSYEQYF
CDR3nt: TGTGCCAGCAGCTTTCCTGGGACTAGCGGGGGAGTTTCCTACGAGCAGTACTTC

j_gene: TRBJ2-3
v_gene: TRBV7-9
d_gene: -
abundance: -
CDR3aa: CASSGEGGGYF
CDR3nt: TGTGCCAGCAGCGGAGAGGGTGGGGGGTATTTT

j_gene: TRBJ1-3
v_gene: TRBV7-2
d_gene: TRBD1
abundance: many
CDR3aa: CASSSGTGVSF
CDR3nt: TGTGCCAGCAGCTCCGGGACAGGGGTCTCCTTT

j_gene: TRBJ1-2
v_gene: TRBV11-3
d_gene: TRBD1
abundance: few
CDR3aa: CASSRSEGTGIINYGYTF
CDR3nt: TGTGCCAGCAGCCGGTCGGAGGGGACAGGGATCATAAACTATGGCTACACCTTC

j_gene: TRBJ2-3
v_gene: TRBV7-2
d_gene: TRBD2
abundance: many
CDR3aa: CASSLTSGVEDTQYF
CDR3nt: TGTGCCAGCAGCTTAACTAGCGGGGTCGAAGATACGCAGTATTTT

j_gene: TRBJ2-5
v_gene: TRBV11-2
d_gene: -
abundance: -
CDR3aa: CASSLDPGQETQYF
CDR3nt: TGTGCCAGCAGCTTAGATCCGGGTCAAGAGACCCAGTACTTC

j_gene: TRBJ1-1
v_gene: TRBV7-2
d_gene: -
abundance: -
CDR3aa: CASSLLNTVAFF
CDR3nt: TGTGCCAGCAGCTTATTAAACACTGTAGCTTTCTTT